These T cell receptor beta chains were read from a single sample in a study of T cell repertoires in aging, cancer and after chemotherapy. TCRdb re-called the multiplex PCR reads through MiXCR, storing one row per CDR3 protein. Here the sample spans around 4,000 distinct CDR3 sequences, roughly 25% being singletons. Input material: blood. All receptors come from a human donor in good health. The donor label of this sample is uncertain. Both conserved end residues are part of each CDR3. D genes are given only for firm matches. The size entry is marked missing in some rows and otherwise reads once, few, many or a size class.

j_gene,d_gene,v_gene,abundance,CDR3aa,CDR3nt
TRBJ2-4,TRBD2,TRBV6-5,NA,CASRSGGSANIQYF,TGTGCCAGCCGGAGCGGGGGGTCTGCTAACATTCAGTACTTC
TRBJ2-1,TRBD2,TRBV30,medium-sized,CAWSVRRSGTSGRMSTSEQFF,TGTGCCTGGAGTGTTCGCCGATCCGGGACTAGCGGGAGGATGAGTACAAGCGAGCAGTTCTTC
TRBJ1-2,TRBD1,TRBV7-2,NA,CASSHPGQGFGYTF,TGTGCCAGCAGCCATCCGGGACAGGGTTTTGGCTACACCTTC
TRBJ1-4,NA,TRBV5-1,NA,CASSLAQGNEKLFF,TGCGCCAGCAGCTTGGCACAGGGTAATGAAAAACTGTTTTTT
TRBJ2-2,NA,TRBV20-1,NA,CSASDQSGTGELFF,TGCAGTGCTAGCGACCAAAGTGGCACCGGGGAGCTGTTTTTT
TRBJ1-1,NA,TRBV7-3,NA,CASSLSMNTEAFF,TGTGCCAGCAGCCTATCCATGAACACTGAAGCTTTCTTT
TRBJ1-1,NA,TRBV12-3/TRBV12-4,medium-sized,CASSLQVVWGAFF,TGTGCCAGCAGTTTACAGGTGGTCTGGGGAGCTTTCTTT
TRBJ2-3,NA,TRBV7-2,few,CASSFPPRQAQYF,TGTGCCAGCAGCTTCCCCCCTAGACAGGCGCAGTATTTT
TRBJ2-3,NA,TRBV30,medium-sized,CAVPFQQGHTQYF,TGTGCCGTACCCTTCCAACAGGGACATACGCAGTATTTT
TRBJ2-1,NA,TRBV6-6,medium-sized,CASSYESPEQFF,TGTGCCAGCAGTTACGAGAGCCCGGAGCAGTTCTTC
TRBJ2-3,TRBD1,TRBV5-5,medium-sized,CASSLVGTDTDTQYF,TGTGCCAGCAGCTTGGTCGGGACAGACACAGATACGCAGTATTTT
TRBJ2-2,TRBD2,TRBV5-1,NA,CASSFLSTSGHTELFF,TGCGCCAGCAGCTTCCTCTCGACTAGCGGCCATACTGAGCTGTTTTTT
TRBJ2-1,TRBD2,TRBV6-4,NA,CASSEGWSSGHNEQFF,TGTGCCAGCAGTGAAGGTTGGTCTAGCGGTCACAATGAGCAGTTCTTC
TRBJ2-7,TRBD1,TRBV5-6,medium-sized,CASSLVDRVDFEQYF,TGTGCCAGCAGCTTGGTGGACAGGGTTGATTTCGAGCAGTACTTC
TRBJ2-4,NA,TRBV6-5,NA,CASSPNRALGENIQYF,TGTGCCAGCAGTCCAAACCGGGCCCTGGGGGAAAACATTCAGTACTTC
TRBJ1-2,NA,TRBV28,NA,CASTSRVDGYTF,TGTGCCAGCACCTCCCGGGTAGATGGCTACACCTTC
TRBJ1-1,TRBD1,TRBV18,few,CASSPQRTGAGTEAFF,TGTGCCAGCTCACCACAGAGGACAGGGGCGGGCACTGAAGCTTTCTTT
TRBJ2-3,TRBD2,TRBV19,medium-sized,CASSIRSSGGAQDTQYF,TGTGCCAGTAGTATACGGTCCAGCGGGGGGGCACAAGATACGCAGTATTTT
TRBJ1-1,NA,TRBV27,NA,CASSPLKVVTTEAFF,TGTGCCAGCAGCCCCTTAAAGGTTGTGACCACTGAAGCTTTCTTT
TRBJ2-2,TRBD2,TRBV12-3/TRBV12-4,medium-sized,CASILRLAGGELFF,TGTGCCAGCATTTTGCGACTAGCCGGCGGGGAGCTGTTTTTT
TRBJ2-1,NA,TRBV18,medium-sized,CASSPFSGRSYNEQFF,TGTGCCAGCTCACCTTTTTCGGGACGCTCCTACAATGAGCAGTTCTTC
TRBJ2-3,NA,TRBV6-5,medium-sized,CASSSYGRDTQYF,TGTGCCAGCAGTTCGTATGGGCGGGATACGCAGTATTTT
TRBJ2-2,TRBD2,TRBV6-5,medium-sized,CASSYRGAGELFF,TGTGCCAGCAGTTACCGGGGGGCCGGGGAGCTGTTTTTT
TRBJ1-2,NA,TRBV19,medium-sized,CASSMNSDYGYTF,TGTGCCAGTAGTATGAACAGCGACTATGGCTACACCTTC
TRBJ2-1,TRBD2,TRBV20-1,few,CSARDPSGGAAYNEQFF,TGCAGTGCTAGAGATCCATCCGGGGGGGCGGCCTACAATGAGCAGTTCTTC
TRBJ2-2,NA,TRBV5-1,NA,CASSLRTHWVAGELFF,TGCGCCAGCAGCCTCCGGACACACTGGGTGGCGGGGGAGCTGTTTTTT
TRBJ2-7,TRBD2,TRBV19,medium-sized,CASRTGREEAEQYF,TGTGCCAGTAGAACTGGGCGGGAGGAAGCCGAGCAGTACTTC
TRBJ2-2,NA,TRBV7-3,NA,CASSPRTVSNTGELFF,TGTGCCAGCAGCCCCAGGACCGTATCGAACACCGGGGAGCTGTTTTTT
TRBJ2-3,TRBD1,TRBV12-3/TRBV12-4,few,CASYRGLGDTQYF,TGTGCCAGTTACAGGGGGCTAGGGGATACGCAGTATTTT
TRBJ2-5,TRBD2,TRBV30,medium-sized,CAWSWLAGSQETQYF,TGTGCCTGGAGTTGGCTAGCGGGGTCTCAGGAGACCCAGTACTTC
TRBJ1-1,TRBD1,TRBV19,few,CASTRDRGQTEAFF,TGTGCCAGTACCCGGGACAGGGGGCAGACTGAAGCTTTCTTT
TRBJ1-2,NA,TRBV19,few,CASRYAGKDSGYTF,TGTGCCAGTAGATACGCAGGGAAGGACTCCGGCTACACCTTC
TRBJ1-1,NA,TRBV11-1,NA,CASTRGEKTEAFF,TGTGCCAGCACCAGGGGCGAGAAGACTGAAGCTTTCTTT
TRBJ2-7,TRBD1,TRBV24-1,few,CATSEGGTGIDEQYF,TGTGCCACCAGTGAAGGGGGGACAGGGATCGACGAGCAGTACTTC
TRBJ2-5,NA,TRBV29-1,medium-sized,CSVDFDQETQYF,TGCAGCGTTGACTTTGATCAAGAGACCCAGTACTTC
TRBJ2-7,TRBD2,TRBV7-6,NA,CASSLSALAGYEQYF,TGTGCCAGCAGCTTGAGTGCGTTAGCGGGCTACGAGCAGTACTTC
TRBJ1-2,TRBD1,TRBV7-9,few,CASSLGQGAQGYTF,TGTGCCAGCAGCTTAGGCCAGGGGGCGCAGGGCTACACCTTC
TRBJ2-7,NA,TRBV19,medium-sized,CASSIVWGEQYF,TGTGCCAGTAGTATTGTATGGGGCGAGCAGTACTTC
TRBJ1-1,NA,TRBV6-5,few,CASSYSWTVNTEAFF,TGTGCCAGCAGTTACTCTTGGACAGTCAACACTGAAGCTTTCTTT
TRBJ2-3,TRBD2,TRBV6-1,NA,CASSAASGGADTQYF,TGTGCCAGCAGTGCCGCTAGCGGGGGGGCAGATACGCAGTATTTT
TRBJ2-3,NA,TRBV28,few,CASSSPGTAIGTQYF,TGTGCCAGCAGTTCCCCCGGGACTGCGATCGGTACGCAGTATTTT
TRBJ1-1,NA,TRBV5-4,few,CASSPTPIQATEAFF,TGTGCCAGCAGCCCCACTCCTATACAGGCCACTGAAGCTTTCTTT
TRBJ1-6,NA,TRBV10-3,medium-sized,CAISARDNSPLHF,TGTGCCATCTCGGCAAGGGACAATTCACCCCTCCACTTT
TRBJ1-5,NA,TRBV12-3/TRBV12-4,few,CASSLRGYGQPQHF,TGTGCCAGCAGTTTAAGGGGGTATGGTCAGCCCCAGCATTTT
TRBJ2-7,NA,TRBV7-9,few,CASSLESSPHPYEQYF,TGTGCCAGCAGCTTAGAGTCCTCACCGCATCCCTACGAGCAGTACTTC
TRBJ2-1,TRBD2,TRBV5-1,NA,CASSLVPSGLAGRNEQFF,TGCGCCAGCAGCTTGGTCCCTAGTGGACTAGCGGGACGGAATGAGCAGTTCTTC
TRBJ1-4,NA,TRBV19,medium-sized,CASSILGTNEKLFF,TGTGCCAGTAGTATTTTGGGAACTAATGAAAAACTGTTTTTT
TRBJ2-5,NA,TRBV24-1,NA,CATSDFGNQETQYF,TGTGCCACCAGTGATTTCGGGAACCAAGAGACCCAGTACTTC
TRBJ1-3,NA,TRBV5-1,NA,CASSLGVFNSGNTIYF,TGCGCCAGCAGCTTGGGCGTGTTCAACTCTGGAAACACCATATATTTT
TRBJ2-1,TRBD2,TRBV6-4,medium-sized,CASSGGTSGNEQFF,TGTGCCAGCAGTGGCGGGACTAGCGGGAATGAGCAGTTCTTC
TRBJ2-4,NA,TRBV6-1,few,CASSATGQSIQYF,TGTGCCAGCAGTGCGACAGGACAGAGCATTCAGTACTTC